This T cell receptor beta chain was observed in a study of blood T cell repertoires in COVID-19. With 3 bases clipped from V and 3 bases from J, the junction kept 5 bases outside the gene matches. The CDR3 is 15 residues long. Germline V CDR1 and CDR2: MGHRA, YSYEKL. Clones were sequenced by immunoSEQ multiplex PCR, and TCRdb holds only the in-frame ones, with some missing. The sample holds hundreds of thousands of clones; about 90% are singletons and the top ten take 0.95% to 1.5%. The sample comprised PBMCs or T cells enriched from blood (not recorded which). This clonotype was sampled from a man younger than 45 who had recovered from COVID-19. V usage is TRBV4-1 and J usage is TRBJ2-5; 9 bases line up with TRBD2. This CDR3 reads CASSQLAGTKETQYF. CDR3 nucleotide sequence: TGCGCCAGCAGCCAGCTAGCGGGAACCAAAGAGACCCAGTACTTC.